One and the same sample provided the 9 T cell receptor beta chains below, sequenced in a study of beta chain features in type 1 diabetes. Notes on the study in general: Shortening of TCRB CDR3s, moderate but significant, appeared in all four CD4+ subsets of Type 1 diabetes patients.

Their specific antigens are unknown. Every bit of the isolated RNA underwent reverse transcription, so sequencing read expressed TCRB transcripts. The protocol was immunoSEQ multiplex PCR, while the TCRdb copy is restricted to in-frame clones and leaves out a portion. The table records hundreds of thousands of clones, over 11% of them present only once. The sequenced material came from naive CD4+ T cells from blood. These receptors were obtained from a man aged 18-30 years with type 1 diabetes.

The rearrangement links TRBV29-1 to TRBJ1-1; D is undetermined. Germline-derived CDR1 and CDR2 are SQVTM and ANQGSEA. This CDR3 comprises 13 residues. The V end was cut by 4 bases, the J end by 4 bases, with 13 bases between. The CDR3 coding sequence is TGCAGCGTTGCCCTGAACGTACTCACTGAAGCTTTCTTT. Its protein is CSVALNVLTEAFF.

The chain has TRBV15 and TRBJ2-5; 8 bases line up with TRBD2. Trimming at V came to 5 bases and at J to 5 bases, leaving 10 bases not matched to a gene. The germline CDR1 and CDR2 sequences are LNHNV and YYDKDF (reference sequence). The CDR3 is 15 residues long. In DNA form, the CDR3 reads TGTGCCACCAGCGTCGATAATAGCGGGACGGAGACCCAGTACTTC. It translates to CATSVDNSGTETQYF.

Comment on this clone: Within the sample, other DNA sequences also encode this same CDR3. The chain combines TRBV18 with TRBJ1-5; D is perhaps TRBD1 (5 bases). This CDR3 has 14 amino acids. The V and J ends lost 2 bases and 5 bases respectively, with 10 bases between them. Germline CDR1 and CDR2: KGHSH and LQKENI. This CDR3 reads CASSPLAGDQPQHF. The CDR3 DNA reads TGTGCCAGCTCACCATTAGCGGGGGATCAGCCCCAGCATTTT.

This clone occurred a few times. The chain uses TRBV29-1 and TRBJ1-2, with TRBD1 as a possible D gene (5 bases). Looked up from germline, CDR1 is SQVTM and CDR2 is ANQGSEA. The V end lost 5 bases, the J end lost 3 bases, and 19 bases lay between the germline ends. This CDR3 comprises 15 residues. The CDR3 sequence is CSVRRGVRPDYGYTF. The CDR3 DNA follows: TGCAGCGTTAGAAGGGGCGTAAGGCCTGACTATGGCTACACCTTC.

V is TRBV29-1 and J is TRBJ2-5; 9 nucleotides align to TRBD1. J lost 5 bases, V lost 6 bases, and 7 bases had no gene match. CDR3 length: 13 amino acids. CDR1 and CDR2 from the germline V gene are SQVTM and ANQGSEA. The CDR3 here is CSVQRDRVETQYF. The CDR3 DNA is TGCAGCGTACAGCGGGACAGGGTTGAGACCCAGTACTTC.

CDR3 loop: CASSPSGRVNEQFF. For the CDR3, the DNA is TGTGCCAGCAGTCCCAGCGGGAGAGTCAATGAGCAGTTCTTC. The rearrangement links TRBV11-2 to TRBJ2-1, with 8 bases that match TRBD2. The CDR3 sequence is 14 residues long. The J segment lost 6 bases and the V segment lost 6 bases, leaving 7 bases of the junction unmatched. Germline V gene data show CDR1 as SGHAT and CDR2 as FQNNGV. Variable domain in full (rest from reference TRBV11-2 and TRBJ2-1): EAGVAQSPRYKIIEKRQSVAFWCNPISGHATLYWYQQILGQGPKLLIQFQNNGVVDDSQLPKDRFSAERLKGVDSTLKIQPAKLEDSAVYLCASSPSGRVNEQFFGPGTRLTVL.

This chain joins TRBV19 and TRBJ2-7, with no clear D. Germline CDR1 and CDR2: LNHDA and SQIVND (reference sequence). V lost 8 bases, J lost 3 bases, and 11 bases lay in between. CDR3 length: 12 residues. CDR3 coding DNA: TGTGCCAGTGCCAGGAATAACTACGAGCAGTACTTC. The encoded protein is CASARNNYEQYF.

In this sample, this clone turned up a few times. The genes are TRBV11-1 and TRBJ2-1; D is perhaps TRBD2 (6 bases). This CDR3 has 15 residues. Trimming removed 5 bases at V and 8 bases at J, with 19 bases between. Germline values: CDR1 SGHAT, CDR2 FQDESV (reference sequence). Written as DNA, the CDR3 is TGTGCCAGCAGCCCCAGTTTCGGGGGAAGGGATGAGCAGTTCTTC. Amino acids: CASSPSFGGRDEQFF. Looking up the rest from reference TRBV11-1 and TRBJ2-1 gives the full variable domain: EAEVAQSPRYKITEKSQAVAFWCDPISGHATLYWYRQILGQGPELLVQFQDESVVDDSQLPKDRFSAERLKGVDSTLKIQPAELGDSAMYLCASSPSFGGRDEQFFGPGTRLTVL.

On this clone itself: Distinct nucleotide sequences in the sample also encode this CDR3. The chain carries TRBV18 and TRBJ2-3; D is unclear. CDR1 is KGHSH, CDR2 LQKENI, per germline. CDR3 length: 12 residues. V lost 6 bases to trimming and J lost 4 bases, with 8 bases between them. The CDR3 loop reads CASSPGPDTQYF. The CDR3 region has the DNA TGTGCCAGCTCCCCGGGCCCAGATACGCAGTATTTT.